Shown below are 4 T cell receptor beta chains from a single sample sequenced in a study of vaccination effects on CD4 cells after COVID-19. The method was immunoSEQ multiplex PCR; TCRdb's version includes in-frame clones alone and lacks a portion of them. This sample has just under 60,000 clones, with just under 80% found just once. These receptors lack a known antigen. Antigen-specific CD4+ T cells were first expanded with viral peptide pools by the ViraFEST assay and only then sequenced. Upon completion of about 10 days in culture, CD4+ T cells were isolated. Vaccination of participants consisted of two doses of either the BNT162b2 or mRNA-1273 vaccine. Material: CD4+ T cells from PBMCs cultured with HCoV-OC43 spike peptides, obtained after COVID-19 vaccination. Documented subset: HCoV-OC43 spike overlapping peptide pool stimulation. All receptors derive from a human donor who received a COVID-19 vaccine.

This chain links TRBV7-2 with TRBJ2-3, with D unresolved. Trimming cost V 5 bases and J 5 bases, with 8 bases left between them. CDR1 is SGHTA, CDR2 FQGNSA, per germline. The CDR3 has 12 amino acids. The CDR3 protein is CASSLQIDTQYF. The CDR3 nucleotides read TGTGCCAGCAGCCTCCAAATAGATACGCAGTATTTT.

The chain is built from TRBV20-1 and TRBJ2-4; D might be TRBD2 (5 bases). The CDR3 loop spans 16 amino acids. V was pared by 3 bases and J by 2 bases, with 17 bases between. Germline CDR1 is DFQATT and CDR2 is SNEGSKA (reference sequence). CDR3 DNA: TGCAGTGCTAGTAATGTCGCGGGTCCGTCCAAAAACATTCAGTACTTC. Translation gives CSASNVAGPSKNIQYF.

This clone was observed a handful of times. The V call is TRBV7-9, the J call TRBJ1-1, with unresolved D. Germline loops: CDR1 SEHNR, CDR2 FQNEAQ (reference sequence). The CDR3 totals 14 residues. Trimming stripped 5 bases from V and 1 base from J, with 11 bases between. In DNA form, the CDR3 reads TGTGCCAGCAGCCCCAGTTTACGGAACACTGAAGCTTTCTTT. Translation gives CASSPSLRNTEAFF.

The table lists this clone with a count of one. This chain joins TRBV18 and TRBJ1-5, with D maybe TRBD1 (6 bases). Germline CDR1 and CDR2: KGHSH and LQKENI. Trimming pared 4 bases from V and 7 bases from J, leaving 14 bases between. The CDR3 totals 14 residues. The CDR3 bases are TGTGCCAGCTCACGAGCGACAGGTATCCAGCCCCAGCATTTT. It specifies CASSRATGIQPQHF.